A selection of T cell receptor beta chains follows, all from one sample in a study of cytomegalovirus exposure and HLA in healthy donors. Sequencing was performed with immunoSEQ multiplex PCR; in TCRdb, only in-frame clones are kept and a portion is missing. Of roughly 200,000 clones detected, 65% to 90% appear once; the ten largest clones hold roughly 0.34%. The sample comprised PBMCs. Every receptor here comes from a woman in her 30s in good health and CMV-seronegative. Both conserved end residues are part of each CDR3. The D gene is left open where the match is weak. For some rows the clone size is stated as once, few or many, or as a class when expanded; others skip it.

D gene: TRBD1
V gene: TRBV19
clone size: -
J gene: TRBJ1-2
CDR3 protein: CASSISPTGVYGYTF
CDR3 DNA: TGTGCCAGTAGTATATCCCCTACAGGGGTCTATGGCTACACCTTC

D gene: -
V gene: TRBV27
clone size: once
J gene: TRBJ1-6
CDR3 protein: CASRTSGQYNSPLHF
CDR3 DNA: TGTGCCAGCAGGACCTCAGGGCAGTATAATTCACCCCTCCACTTT

D gene: TRBD1
V gene: TRBV7-7
clone size: -
J gene: TRBJ2-1
CDR3 protein: CASSLGQGSYNEQFF
CDR3 DNA: TGTGCTAGCAGCTTAGGACAGGGGTCCTACAATGAGCAGTTCTTC

D gene: TRBD1
V gene: TRBV10-3
clone size: -
J gene: TRBJ1-5
CDR3 protein: CAISEEGAGQPQHF
CDR3 DNA: TGTGCCATCAGTGAAGAGGGGGCTGGCCAGCCCCAGCATTTT

D gene: -
V gene: TRBV28
clone size: -
J gene: TRBJ2-7
CDR3 protein: CASSLSLESPHEQYF
CDR3 DNA: TGTGCCAGCAGTCTATCACTAGAAAGTCCCCACGAGCAGTACTTC

D gene: -
V gene: TRBV27
clone size: -
J gene: TRBJ2-7
CDR3 protein: CASSPGINYEQYF
CDR3 DNA: TGTGCCAGCTCCCCGGGGATTAACTACGAGCAGTACTTC

D gene: -
V gene: TRBV7-8
clone size: -
J gene: TRBJ2-1
CDR3 protein: CASSLSGRYNEQFF
CDR3 DNA: TGTGCCAGCAGCTTGAGCGGGCGATACAATGAGCAGTTCTTC

D gene: -
V gene: TRBV6-1
clone size: -
J gene: TRBJ2-1
CDR3 protein: CASSQEGISYNEQFF
CDR3 DNA: TGTGCCAGCAGTCAGGAGGGGATTTCCTACAATGAGCAGTTCTTC

D gene: -
V gene: TRBV6-1
clone size: -
J gene: TRBJ1-2
CDR3 protein: CASTWTATYGYTF
CDR3 DNA: TGTGCCAGCACATGGACAGCTACTTATGGCTACACCTTC

D gene: -
V gene: TRBV11-3
clone size: -
J gene: TRBJ2-1
CDR3 protein: CASSTGLYNEQFF
CDR3 DNA: TGTGCCAGCAGCACCGGACTTTACAATGAGCAGTTCTTC

D gene: -
V gene: TRBV7-9
clone size: few
J gene: TRBJ1-1
CDR3 protein: CASSPGVGANTEAFF
CDR3 DNA: TGTGCCAGCAGCCCGGGGGTGGGTGCGAACACTGAAGCTTTCTTT

D gene: TRBD1
V gene: TRBV30
clone size: -
J gene: TRBJ2-5
CDR3 protein: CAWSGDRQETQYF
CDR3 DNA: TGTGCCTGGAGTGGGGACAGGCAAGAGACCCAGTACTTC

D gene: TRBD1
V gene: TRBV11-3
clone size: -
J gene: TRBJ2-2
CDR3 protein: CASSRGRSSGELFF
CDR3 DNA: TGTGCCAGCAGCAGGGGGCGCTCCTCCGGGGAGCTGTTTTTT

D gene: -
V gene: TRBV5-6
clone size: once
J gene: TRBJ2-1
CDR3 protein: CASSPWANSNEQFF
CDR3 DNA: TGTGCCAGCAGCCCCTGGGCTAACTCCAATGAGCAGTTCTTC

D gene: TRBD2
V gene: TRBV28
clone size: few
J gene: TRBJ2-1
CDR3 protein: CASSFSSGREQFF
CDR3 DNA: TGTGCCAGCAGTTTCTCCAGCGGGAGGGAGCAGTTCTTC

D gene: -
V gene: TRBV5-4
clone size: once
J gene: TRBJ1-2
CDR3 protein: CASSLDSGGYTF
CDR3 DNA: TGTGCCAGCAGCTTGGACTCGGGAGGCTACACCTTC

D gene: TRBD2
V gene: TRBV6-6
clone size: -
J gene: TRBJ2-2
CDR3 protein: CASSPLGGESSGELFF
CDR3 DNA: TGTGCCAGCAGCCCCCTGGGAGGGGAAAGTTCCGGGGAGCTGTTTTTT

D gene: -
V gene: TRBV7-9
clone size: -
J gene: TRBJ2-3
CDR3 protein: CASSLATQGTSTDTQYF
CDR3 DNA: TGTGCCAGCAGCTTAGCGACACAGGGGACTAGCACAGATACGCAGTATTTT

D gene: TRBD1
V gene: TRBV5-4
clone size: once
J gene: TRBJ2-3
CDR3 protein: CASSQGGTDTQYF
CDR3 DNA: TGTGCCAGCAGCCAGGGGGGCACAGATACGCAGTATTTT

D gene: -
V gene: TRBV9
clone size: once
J gene: TRBJ1-2
CDR3 protein: CASSPGLANYGYTF
CDR3 DNA: TGTGCCAGCAGCCCAGGGTTGGCTAACTATGGCTACACCTTC

D gene: -
V gene: TRBV5-1
clone size: -
J gene: TRBJ2-5
CDR3 protein: CASSSAGSGSGTQYF
CDR3 DNA: TGCGCCAGCAGCTCGGCCGGATCTGGGTCGGGAACCCAGTACTTC

D gene: -
V gene: TRBV6-6
clone size: -
J gene: TRBJ2-7
CDR3 protein: CASRRPGEEQYF
CDR3 DNA: TGTGCCAGCAGACGGCCAGGGGAGGAGCAGTACTTC